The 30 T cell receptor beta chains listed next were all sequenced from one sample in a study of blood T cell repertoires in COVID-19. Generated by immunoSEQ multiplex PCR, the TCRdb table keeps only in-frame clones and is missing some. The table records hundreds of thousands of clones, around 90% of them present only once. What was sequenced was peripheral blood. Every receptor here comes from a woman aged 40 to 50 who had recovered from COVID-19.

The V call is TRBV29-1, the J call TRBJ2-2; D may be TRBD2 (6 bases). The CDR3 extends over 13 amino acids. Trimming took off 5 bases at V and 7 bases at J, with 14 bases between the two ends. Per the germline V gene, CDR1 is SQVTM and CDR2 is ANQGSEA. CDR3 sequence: CSVWGENGGELFF. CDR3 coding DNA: TGCAGCGTTTGGGGGGAGAATGGCGGGGAGCTGTTTTTT.

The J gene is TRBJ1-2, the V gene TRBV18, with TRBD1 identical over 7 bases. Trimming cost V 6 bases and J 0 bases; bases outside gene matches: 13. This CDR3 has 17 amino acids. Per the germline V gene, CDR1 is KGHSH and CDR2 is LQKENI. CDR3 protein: CASSRRQGGGANYGYTF. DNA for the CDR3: TGTGCCAGCTCCCGCCGACAGGGCGGCGGGGCTAACTATGGCTACACCTTC.

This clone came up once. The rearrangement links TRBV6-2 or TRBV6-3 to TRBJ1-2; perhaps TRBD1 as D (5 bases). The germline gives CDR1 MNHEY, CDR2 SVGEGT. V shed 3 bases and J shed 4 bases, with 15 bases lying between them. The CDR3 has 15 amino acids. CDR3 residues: CASSYSPGSSYGYTF. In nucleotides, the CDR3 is TGTGCCAGCAGTTATTCCCCAGGGTCGTCCTATGGCTACACCTTC.

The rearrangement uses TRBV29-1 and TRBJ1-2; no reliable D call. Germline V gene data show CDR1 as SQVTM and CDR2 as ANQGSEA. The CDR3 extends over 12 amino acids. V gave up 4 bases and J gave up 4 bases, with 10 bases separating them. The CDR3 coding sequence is TGCAGCGTTGCGGGGAACCTCTATGGCTACACCTTC. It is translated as CSVAGNLYGYTF.

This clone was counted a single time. The CDR3 nucleotides read TGTGCCAGCTCACCACCCGGGACAGGGGGGATCAAAAACATTCAGTACTTC. It yields the protein CASSPPGTGGIKNIQYF. The rearrangement links TRBV18 to TRBJ2-4, with 11 bases lining up with TRBD1. This CDR3 has 17 residues. Looked up from germline, CDR1 is KGHSH and CDR2 is LQKENI. Trimming cost V 0 bases and J 3 bases; bases outside gene matches: 4. The complete variable domain, with remaining parts taken from reference TRBV18 and TRBJ2-4, reads NAGVMQNPRHLVRRRGQEARLRCSPMKGHSHVYWYRQLPEEGLKFMVYLQKENIIDESGMPKERFSAEFPKEGPSILRIQQVVRGDSAAYFCASSPPGTGGIKNIQYFGAGTRLSVL.

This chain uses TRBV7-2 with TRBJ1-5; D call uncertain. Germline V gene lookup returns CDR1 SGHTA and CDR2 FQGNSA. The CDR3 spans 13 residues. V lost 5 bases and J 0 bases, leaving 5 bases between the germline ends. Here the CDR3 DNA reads TGTGCCAGCAGCAGAGATAGCAATCAGCCCCAGCATTTT. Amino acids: CASSRDSNQPQHF.

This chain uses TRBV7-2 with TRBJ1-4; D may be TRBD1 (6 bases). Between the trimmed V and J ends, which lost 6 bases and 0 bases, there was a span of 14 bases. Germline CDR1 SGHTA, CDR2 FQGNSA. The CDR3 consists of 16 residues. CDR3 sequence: CASRPQTGATNEKLFF. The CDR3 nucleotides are TGTGCCAGCAGACCTCAGACAGGTGCAACTAATGAAAAACTGTTTTTT.

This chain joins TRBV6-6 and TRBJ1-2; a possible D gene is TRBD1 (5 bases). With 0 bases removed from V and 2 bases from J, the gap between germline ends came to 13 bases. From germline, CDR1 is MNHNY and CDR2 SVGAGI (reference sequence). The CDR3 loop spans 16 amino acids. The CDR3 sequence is CASSYSSARANYGYTF. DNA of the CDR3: TGTGCCAGCAGTTACTCGAGTGCCAGGGCCAACTATGGCTACACCTTC.

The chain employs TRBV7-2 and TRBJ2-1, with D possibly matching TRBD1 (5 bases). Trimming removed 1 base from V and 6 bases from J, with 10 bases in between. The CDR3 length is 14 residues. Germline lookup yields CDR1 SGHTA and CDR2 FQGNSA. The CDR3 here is CASSLGARANEQFF. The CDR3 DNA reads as TGTGCCAGCAGCTTAGGGGCCAGGGCCAATGAGCAGTTCTTC.

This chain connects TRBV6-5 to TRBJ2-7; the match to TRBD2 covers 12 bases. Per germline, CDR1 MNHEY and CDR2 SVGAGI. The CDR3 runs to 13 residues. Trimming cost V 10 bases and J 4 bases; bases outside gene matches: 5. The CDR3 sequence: CATRTSGTYEQYF. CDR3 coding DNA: TGTGCCACCCGGACTAGCGGGACTTACGAGCAGTACTTC.

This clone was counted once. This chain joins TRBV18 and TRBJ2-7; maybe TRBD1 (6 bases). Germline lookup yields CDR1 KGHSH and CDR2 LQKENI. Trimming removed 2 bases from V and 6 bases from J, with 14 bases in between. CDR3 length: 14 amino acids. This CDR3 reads CASSPLTGSGEQYF. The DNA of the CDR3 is TGTGCCAGCTCACCATTAACAGGGTCCGGCGAGCAGTACTTC. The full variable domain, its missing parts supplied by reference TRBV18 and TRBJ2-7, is NAGVMQNPRHLVRRRGQEARLRCSPMKGHSHVYWYRQLPEEGLKFMVYLQKENIIDESGMPKERFSAEFPKEGPSILRIQQVVRGDSAAYFCASSPLTGSGEQYFGPGTRLTVT.

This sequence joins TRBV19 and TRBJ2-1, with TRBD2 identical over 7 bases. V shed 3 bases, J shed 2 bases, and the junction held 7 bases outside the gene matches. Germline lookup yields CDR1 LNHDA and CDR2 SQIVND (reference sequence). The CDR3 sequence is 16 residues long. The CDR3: CASSIPASGAYNEQFF. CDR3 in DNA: TGTGCCAGTAGTATCCCCGCTAGCGGAGCCTACAATGAGCAGTTCTTC.

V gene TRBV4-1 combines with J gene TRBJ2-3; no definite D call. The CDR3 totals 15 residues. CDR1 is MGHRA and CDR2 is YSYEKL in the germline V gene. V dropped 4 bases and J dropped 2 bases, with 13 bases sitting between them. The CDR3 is CASSLWLVTTDTQYF. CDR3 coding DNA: TGCGCCAGCAGCCTCTGGCTAGTCACCACAGATACGCAGTATTTT.

CDR3 bases: TGTGCCAGCAGCCCCAGGGGTCAGGTCGTTAATGAAAAACTGTTTTTT. Its protein is CASSPRGQVVNEKLFF. The genes are TRBV27 and TRBJ1-4; D may be TRBD1 (6 bases). CDR1 is MNHEY, CDR2 SMNVEV, per germline (reference sequence). The CDR3 extends over 16 amino acids. V dropped 6 bases and J dropped 4 bases, with 18 bases sitting between them.

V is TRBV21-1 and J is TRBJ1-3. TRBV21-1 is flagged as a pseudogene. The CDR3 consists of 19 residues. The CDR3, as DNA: TGTGCCAGCAGCAAAGCGGCGGGGGTTCCCCCCATCTCTGGAAACACCATATATTTT. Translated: CASSKAAGVPPISGNTIYF.

The CDR3 coding sequence is TGTGCCAGCAGCATCAGGACAGGGTCGATGAACACTGAAGCTTTCTTT. Its protein is CASSIRTGSMNTEAFF. The V and J genes are TRBV11-3 and TRBJ1-1; 8 bases match TRBD1. Germline V gene sequence: CDR1 SGHNT, CDR2 YENEEA. This CDR3 is 16 amino acids long. V lost 5 bases and J lost 0; bases outside the gene matches: 8.

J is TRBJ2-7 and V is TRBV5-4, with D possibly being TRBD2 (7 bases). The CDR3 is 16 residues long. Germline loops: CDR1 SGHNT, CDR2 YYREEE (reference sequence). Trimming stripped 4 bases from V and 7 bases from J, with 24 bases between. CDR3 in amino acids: CASSIGGQAVRGEQYF. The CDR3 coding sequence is TGTGCCAGCAGCATCGGGGGGCAGGCGGTCCGCGGGGAGCAGTACTTC.

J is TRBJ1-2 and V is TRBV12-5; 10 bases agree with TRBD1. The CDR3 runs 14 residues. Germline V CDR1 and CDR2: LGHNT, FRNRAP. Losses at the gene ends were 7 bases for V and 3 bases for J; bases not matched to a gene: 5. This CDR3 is CASAPDRGDYGYTF. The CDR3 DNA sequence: TGTGCTAGTGCCCCGGACAGGGGGGACTATGGCTACACCTTC.

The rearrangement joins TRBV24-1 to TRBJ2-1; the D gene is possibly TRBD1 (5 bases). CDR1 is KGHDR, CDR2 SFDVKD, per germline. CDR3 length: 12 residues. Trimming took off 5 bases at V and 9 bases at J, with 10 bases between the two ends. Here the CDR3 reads CATSVPRGEQFF. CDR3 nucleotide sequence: TGTGCCACCAGTGTCCCTAGGGGTGAGCAGTTCTTC.

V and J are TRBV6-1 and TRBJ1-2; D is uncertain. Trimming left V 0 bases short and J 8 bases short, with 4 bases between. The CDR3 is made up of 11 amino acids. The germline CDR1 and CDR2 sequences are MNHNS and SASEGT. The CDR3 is CASSEAQGYTF. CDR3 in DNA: TGTGCCAGCAGTGAAGCCCAGGGCTACACCTTC.

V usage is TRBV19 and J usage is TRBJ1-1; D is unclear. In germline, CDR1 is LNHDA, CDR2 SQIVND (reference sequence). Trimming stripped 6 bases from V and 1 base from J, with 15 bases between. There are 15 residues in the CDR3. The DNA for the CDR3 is TGTGCCAGTAGCTCACACGGCAGGAAGAACACTGAAGCTTTCTTT. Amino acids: CASSSHGRKNTEAFF. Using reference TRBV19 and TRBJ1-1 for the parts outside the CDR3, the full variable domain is DGGITQSPKYLFRKEGQNVTLSCEQNLNHDAMYWYRQDPGQGLRLIYYSQIVNDFQKGDIAEGYSVSREKKESFPLTVTSAQKNPTAFYLCASSSHGRKNTEAFFGQGTRLTVV.

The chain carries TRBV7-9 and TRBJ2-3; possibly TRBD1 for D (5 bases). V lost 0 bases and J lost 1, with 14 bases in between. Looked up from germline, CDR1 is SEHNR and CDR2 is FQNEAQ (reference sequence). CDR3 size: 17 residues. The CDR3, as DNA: TGTGCCAGCAGCTTAGCTCCCCCGGGCAGGGGCACAGATACGCAGTATTTT. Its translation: CASSLAPPGRGTDTQYF.

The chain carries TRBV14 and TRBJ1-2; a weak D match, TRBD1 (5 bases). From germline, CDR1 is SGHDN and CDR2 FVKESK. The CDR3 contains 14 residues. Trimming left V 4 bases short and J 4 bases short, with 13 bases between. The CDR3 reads CASSPGGGPYGYTF. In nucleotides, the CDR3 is TGTGCCAGCAGCCCCGGGGGGGGACCCTATGGCTACACCTTC.

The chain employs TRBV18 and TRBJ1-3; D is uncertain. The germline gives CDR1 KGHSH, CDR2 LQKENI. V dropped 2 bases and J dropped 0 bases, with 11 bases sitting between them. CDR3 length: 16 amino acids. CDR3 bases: TGTGCCAGCTCACCAAGGAGGGATCCCTCTGGAAACACCATATATTTT. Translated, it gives CASSPRRDPSGNTIYF.

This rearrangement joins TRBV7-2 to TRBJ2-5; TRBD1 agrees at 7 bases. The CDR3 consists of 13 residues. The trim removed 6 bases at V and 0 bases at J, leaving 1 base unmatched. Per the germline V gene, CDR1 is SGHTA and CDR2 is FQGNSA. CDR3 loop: CASRTGNQETQYF. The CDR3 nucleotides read TGTGCCAGCAGGACAGGGAACCAAGAGACCCAGTACTTC. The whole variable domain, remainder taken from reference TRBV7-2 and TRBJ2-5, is GAGVSQSPSNKVTEKGKDVELRCDPISGHTALYWYRQSLGQGLEFLIYFQGNSAPDKSGLPSDRFSAERTGGSVSTLTIQRTQQEDSAVYLCASRTGNQETQYFGPGTRLLVL.

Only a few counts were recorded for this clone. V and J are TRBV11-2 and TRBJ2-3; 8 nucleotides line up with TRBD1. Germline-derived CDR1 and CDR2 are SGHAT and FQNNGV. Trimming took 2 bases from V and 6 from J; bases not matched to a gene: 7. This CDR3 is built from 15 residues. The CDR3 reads CASSLRGTGGDTQYF. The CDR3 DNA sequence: TGTGCCAGCAGCTTAAGGGGAACAGGGGGGGATACGCAGTATTTT.

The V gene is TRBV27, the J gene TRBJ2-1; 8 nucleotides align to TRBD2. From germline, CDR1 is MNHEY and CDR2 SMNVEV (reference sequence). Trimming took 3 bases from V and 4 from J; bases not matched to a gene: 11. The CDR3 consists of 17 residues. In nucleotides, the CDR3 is TGTGCCAGCAGTTTTATCTTTGGCGGGAGGAGGTACAATGAGCAGTTCTTC. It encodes CASSFIFGGRRYNEQFF.

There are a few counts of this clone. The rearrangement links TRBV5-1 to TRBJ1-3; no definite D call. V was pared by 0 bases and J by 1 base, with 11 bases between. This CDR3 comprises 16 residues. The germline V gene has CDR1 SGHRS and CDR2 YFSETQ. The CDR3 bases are TGCGCCAGCAGCTTGGCCCCGTCCCGGTCTGGAAACACCATATATTTT. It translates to CASSLAPSRSGNTIYF.

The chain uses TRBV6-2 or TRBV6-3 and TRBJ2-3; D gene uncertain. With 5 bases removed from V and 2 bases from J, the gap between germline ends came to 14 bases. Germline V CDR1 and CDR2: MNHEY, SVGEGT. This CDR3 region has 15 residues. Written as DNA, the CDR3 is TGTGCCAGCAGTAACCGACACAGTCCCACAGATACGCAGTATTTT. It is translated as CASSNRHSPTDTQYF.

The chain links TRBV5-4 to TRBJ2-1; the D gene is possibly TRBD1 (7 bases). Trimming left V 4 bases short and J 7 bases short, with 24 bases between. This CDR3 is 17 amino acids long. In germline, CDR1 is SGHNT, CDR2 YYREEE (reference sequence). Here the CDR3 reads CASSPIGRPSGGNEQFF. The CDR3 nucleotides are TGTGCCAGCAGCCCCATAGGGAGGCCTTCAGGGGGGAATGAGCAGTTCTTC.